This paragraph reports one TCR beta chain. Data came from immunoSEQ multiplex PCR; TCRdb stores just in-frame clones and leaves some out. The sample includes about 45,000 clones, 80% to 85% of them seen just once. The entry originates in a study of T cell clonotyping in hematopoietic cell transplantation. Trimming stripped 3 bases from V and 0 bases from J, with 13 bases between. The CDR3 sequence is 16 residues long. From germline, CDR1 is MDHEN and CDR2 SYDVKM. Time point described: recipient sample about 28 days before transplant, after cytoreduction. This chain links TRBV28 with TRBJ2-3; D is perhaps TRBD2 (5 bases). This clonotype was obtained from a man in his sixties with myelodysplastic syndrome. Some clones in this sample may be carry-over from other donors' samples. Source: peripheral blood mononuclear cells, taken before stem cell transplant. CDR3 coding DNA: TGTGCCAGCAGTTTGATCGGACGGACTAGCACAGATACGCAGTATTTT. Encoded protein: CASSLIGRTSTDTQYF.